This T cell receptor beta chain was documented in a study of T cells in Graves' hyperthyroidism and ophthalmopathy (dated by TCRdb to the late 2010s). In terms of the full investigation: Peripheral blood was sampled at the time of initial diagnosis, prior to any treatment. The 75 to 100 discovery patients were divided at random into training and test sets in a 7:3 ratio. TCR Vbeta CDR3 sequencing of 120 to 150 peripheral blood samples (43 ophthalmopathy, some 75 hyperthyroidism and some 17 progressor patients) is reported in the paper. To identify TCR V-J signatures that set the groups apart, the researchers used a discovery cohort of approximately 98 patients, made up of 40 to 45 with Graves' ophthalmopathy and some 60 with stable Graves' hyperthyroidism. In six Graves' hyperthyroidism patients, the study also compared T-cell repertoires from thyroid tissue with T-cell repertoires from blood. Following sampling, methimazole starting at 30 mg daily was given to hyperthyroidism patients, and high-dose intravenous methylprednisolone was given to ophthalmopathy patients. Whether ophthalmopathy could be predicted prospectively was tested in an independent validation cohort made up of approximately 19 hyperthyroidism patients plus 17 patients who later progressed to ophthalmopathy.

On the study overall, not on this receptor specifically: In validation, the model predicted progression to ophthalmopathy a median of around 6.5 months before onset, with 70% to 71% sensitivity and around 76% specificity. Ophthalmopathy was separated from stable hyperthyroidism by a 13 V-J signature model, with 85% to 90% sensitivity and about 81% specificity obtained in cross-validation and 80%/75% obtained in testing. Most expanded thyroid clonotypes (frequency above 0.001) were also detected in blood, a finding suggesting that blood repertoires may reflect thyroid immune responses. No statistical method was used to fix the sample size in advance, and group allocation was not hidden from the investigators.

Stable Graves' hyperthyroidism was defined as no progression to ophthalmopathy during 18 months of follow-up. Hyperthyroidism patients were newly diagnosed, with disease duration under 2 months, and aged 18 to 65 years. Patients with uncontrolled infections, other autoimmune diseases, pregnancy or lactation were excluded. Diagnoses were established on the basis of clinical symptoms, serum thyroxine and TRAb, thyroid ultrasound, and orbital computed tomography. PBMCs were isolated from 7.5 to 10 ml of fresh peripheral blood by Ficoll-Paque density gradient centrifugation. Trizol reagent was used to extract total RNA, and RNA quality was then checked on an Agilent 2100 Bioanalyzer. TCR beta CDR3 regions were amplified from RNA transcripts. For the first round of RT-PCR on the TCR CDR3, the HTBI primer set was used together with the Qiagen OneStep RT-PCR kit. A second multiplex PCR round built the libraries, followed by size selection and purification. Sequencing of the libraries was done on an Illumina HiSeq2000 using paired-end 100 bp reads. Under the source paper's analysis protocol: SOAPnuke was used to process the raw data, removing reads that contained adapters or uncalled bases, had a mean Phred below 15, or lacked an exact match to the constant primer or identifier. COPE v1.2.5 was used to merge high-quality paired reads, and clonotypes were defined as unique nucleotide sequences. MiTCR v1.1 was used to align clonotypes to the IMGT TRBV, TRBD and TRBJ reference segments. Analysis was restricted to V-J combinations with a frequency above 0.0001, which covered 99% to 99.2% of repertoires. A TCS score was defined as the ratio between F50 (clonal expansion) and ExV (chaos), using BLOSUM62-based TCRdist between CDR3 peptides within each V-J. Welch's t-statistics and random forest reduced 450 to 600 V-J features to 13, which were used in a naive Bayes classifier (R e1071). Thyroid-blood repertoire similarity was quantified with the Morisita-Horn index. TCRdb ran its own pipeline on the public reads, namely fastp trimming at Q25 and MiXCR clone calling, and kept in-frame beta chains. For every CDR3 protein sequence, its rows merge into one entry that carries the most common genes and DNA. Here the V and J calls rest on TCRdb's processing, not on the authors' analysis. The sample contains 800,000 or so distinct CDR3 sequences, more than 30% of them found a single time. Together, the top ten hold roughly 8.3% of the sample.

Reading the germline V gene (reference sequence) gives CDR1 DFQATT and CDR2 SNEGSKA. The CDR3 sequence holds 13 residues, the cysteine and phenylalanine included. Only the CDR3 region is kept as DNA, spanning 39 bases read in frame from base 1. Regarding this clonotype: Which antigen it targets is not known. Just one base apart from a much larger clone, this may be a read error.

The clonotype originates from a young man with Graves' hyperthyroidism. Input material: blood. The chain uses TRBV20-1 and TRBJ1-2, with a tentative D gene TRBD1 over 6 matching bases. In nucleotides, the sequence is TGCAGTGCTGGTATCGGGGGCGGCTATGGCCACACCTTC. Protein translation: CSAGIGGGYGHTF.